These 30 T cell receptor beta chains came from one sample sequenced in a study of identical twins. TCRdb called the 5' RACE reads again in MiXCR, with one record for every CDR3 protein. The table shows fewer than 250,000 distinct CDR3 sequences, with 7% occurring only once. These data also featured in a second study, about yellow fever vaccine responses in identical twins.

Sequenced: memory (CD45RO+) T cells sorted from blood. The source is a woman younger than 30 in good health.

The chain employs TRBV18 and TRBJ1-2; no clear D. The CDR3 loop spans 15 amino acids. Germline CDR1 KGHSH, CDR2 LQKENI. Trimming left V 3 bases short and J 6 bases short, with 17 bases between. The CDR3 nucleotides are TGTGCCAGCTCACCGAGGGAGTCGGGAGTGGATGGCTACACCTTC. The encoded protein is CASSPRESGVDGYTF.

The chain combines TRBV11-2 with TRBJ2-1; D unresolved. The CDR3 loop spans 11 amino acids. The germline V gene has CDR1 SGHAT and CDR2 FQNNGV. V was trimmed by 6 bases and J by 9 bases, leaving 9 bases between them. The CDR3 sequence: CASRKGPEQFF. The CDR3 DNA reads TGTGCCAGCAGGAAAGGCCCTGAGCAGTTCTTC.

This clonotype has ten or more counts. The chain recombines TRBV10-3 with TRBJ2-2; weak D call: TRBD2 (6 bases). The CDR3 runs 13 residues. Germline values: CDR1 ENHRY, CDR2 SYGVKD. The CDR3 protein is CVSGEGGTGELFF. The CDR3, as DNA: TGTGTGTCGGGGGAAGGCGGCACCGGGGAGCTGTTTTTT.

This clonotype was picked up many times. The chain recombines TRBV24-1 with TRBJ2-5, with D unresolved. CDR3 length equals 13 residues. Germline V CDR1 and CDR2: KGHDR, SFDVKD. V lost 4 bases and J 1 base, leaving 6 bases between the germline ends. The CDR3 reads CATSERSQETQYF. For the CDR3, the DNA is TGTGCCACCAGTGAGCGCAGCCAAGAGACCCAGTACTTC.

This clonotype was counted only a few times. V and J are TRBV6-5 and TRBJ2-6; D not resolved. Germline CDR1 reads MNHEY; CDR2 reads SVGAGI. This CDR3 is 14 amino acids long. Trimming pared 4 bases from V and 3 bases from J, leaving 7 bases between. Here the CDR3 reads CASSSPGGANVLTF. CDR3 in DNA: TGTGCCAGCAGTTCGCCCGGTGGGGCCAACGTCCTGACTTTC.

This clonotype was recorded a few times. The rearrangement uses TRBV25-1 and TRBJ2-6; maybe TRBD1 (5 bases). With 3 bases removed from V and 0 bases from J, the gap between germline ends came to 9 bases. This CDR3 has 16 amino acids. Germline assignment: CDR1 MGHDK and CDR2 SYGVNS. DNA of the CDR3: TGTGCCAGCAGTGATCGAACAGGCTCTGGGGCCAACGTCCTGACTTTC. Translation gives CASSDRTGSGANVLTF. Together with reference TRBV25-1 and TRBJ2-6, the CDR3 gives the full variable domain: EADIYQTPRYLVIGTGKKITLECSQTMGHDKMYWYQQDPGMELHLIHYSYGVNSTEKGDLSSESTVSRIRTEHFPLTLESARPSHTSQYLCASSDRTGSGANVLTFGAGSRLTVL.

This rearrangement joins TRBV2 to TRBJ2-5; TRBD1 matches at 9 bases. The CDR3 covers 14 residues. CDR1 and CDR2 (germline): SNHLY, FYNNEI. With V trimmed by 7 bases and J by 4 bases, 7 bases remained unmatched. The CDR3 DNA is TGTGCCAGCATAAGACAGGGGGGGGGAGAGACCCAGTACTTC. As protein: CASIRQGGGETQYF.

This clonotype has a count of ten or more. V is TRBV5-1 and J is TRBJ2-1; D is uncertain. The CDR3 length is 15 residues. The germline V and J ends were trimmed by 4 bases and 0 bases, with 11 bases remaining between them. The germline CDR1 and CDR2 sequences are SGHRS and YFSETQ. CDR3 DNA: TGCGCCAGCAGCCCCACCAGAGGCTCCTACAATGAGCAGTTCTTC. It codes for CASSPTRGSYNEQFF.

This clonotype was observed a few times. The chain uses TRBV5-1 and TRBJ2-7, with 7 nucleotides matching TRBD2. The germline gives CDR1 SGHRS, CDR2 YFSETQ. The CDR3 consists of 16 residues. V shed 0 bases, J shed 4 bases, and the junction held 10 bases outside the gene matches. The CDR3 here is CASSLGLAENGYEQYF. The CDR3 nucleotides are TGCGCCAGCAGCTTGGGTCTAGCGGAAAATGGTTACGAGCAGTACTTC.

There are a few counts of this clonotype. The V call is TRBV7-9, the J call TRBJ2-2; D remains unclear. Trimming stripped 5 bases from V and 7 bases from J, with 5 bases between. This CDR3 comprises 11 residues. Germline CDR1 is SEHNR and CDR2 is FQNEAQ (reference sequence). In DNA, the CDR3 is TGTGCCAGCAGCATTAACGGGGAGCTGTTTTTT. It codes for CASSINGELFF.

There are a few counts of this clonotype. The gene calls are TRBV15 and TRBJ1-2; D might be TRBD1 (6 bases). Germline CDR1 is LNHNV and CDR2 is YYDKDF (reference sequence). This CDR3 contains 16 residues. V gave up 0 bases and J gave up 0 bases, with 11 bases separating them. In DNA form, the CDR3 reads TGTGCCACCAGCAGAGATCCTGGACAGACTAACTATGGCTACACCTTC. Translated: CATSRDPGQTNYGYTF.

In its sample, this clonotype was seen many times. The chain employs TRBV19 and TRBJ1-1; D is unclear. CDR1 and CDR2 (germline): LNHDA, SQIVND (reference sequence). The CDR3 covers 12 residues. The V end was cut by 6 bases, the J end by 1 base, with 6 bases between. The DNA for the CDR3 is TGTGCCAGTAGGACCTGGAACACTGAAGCTTTCTTT. It specifies CASRTWNTEAFF.

Notes on this clonotype: This may be a read error: a much more frequent sequence differs by one nucleotide. The rearrangement joins TRBV12-3 or TRBV12-4 to TRBJ2-3; D is tentatively TRBD1 or TRBD2 (5 bases each). This CDR3 region has 13 residues. The CDR3 here is CGSSLTRDGDQYF. Written as DNA, the CDR3 is TGTGGCAGCAGTTTAACTAGGGACGGCGACCAGTATTTT.

This clonotype was recorded a few times. The V call is TRBV7-9, the J call TRBJ2-1, with 7 bases matching TRBD2. The CDR3 runs 17 residues. V gave up 0 bases and J gave up 4 bases; unmatched junction bases: 9. CDR1 and CDR2 (germline): SEHNR, FQNEAQ (reference sequence). CDR3 nucleotide sequence: TGTGCCAGCAGCTTAGCGCTGTTGAAGCGGGGTTACAATGAGCAGTTCTTC. Protein: CASSLALLKRGYNEQFF.

The chain links TRBV18 to TRBJ2-3, with D tentatively TRBD1 (6 bases). CDR1 and CDR2 (germline): KGHSH, LQKENI. The CDR3 consists of 16 residues. V lost 3 bases, J lost 2 bases, and 15 bases lay in between. Written as DNA, the CDR3 is TGTGCCAGCTCACCTTCCTACAGGACAGTCACAGATACGCAGTATTTT. Translated: CASSPSYRTVTDTQYF.

This clonotype was detected ten times or more. The chain is built from TRBV3-1 and TRBJ1-1; perhaps TRBD1 as D (5 bases). Germline lookup yields CDR1 LGHDT and CDR2 YNNKEL (reference sequence). The V and J ends lost 4 bases and 8 bases respectively, with 17 bases between them. This CDR3 region has 14 residues. CDR3 in DNA: TGTGCCAGCAGCCTTCGGGGGGTGGATCGGGAAGCTTTCTTT. Residues: CASSLRGVDREAFF.

The V and J genes are TRBV7-2 and TRBJ1-4; D is ambiguous. Between the trimmed V and J ends, which lost 3 bases and 7 bases, there was a span of 9 bases. The V gene's germline CDR1 is SGHTA and CDR2 FQGNSA. The CDR3 is made up of 13 amino acids. This chain's CDR3 is CASSFTIGEKLFF. CDR3 sequence (DNA): TGTGCCAGCAGCTTTACAATAGGTGAAAAACTGTTTTTT.

The rearrangement joins TRBV7-3 to TRBJ2-3; 16 bases line up with TRBD2. In germline, CDR1 is SGHTA, CDR2 FQGTGA. V lost 5 bases and J lost 4; bases outside the gene matches: 6. The CDR3 runs 17 residues. The CDR3 DNA follows: TGTGCCAGCAGCCTCGGGACTAGCGGGAGGGCGGCAGATACGCAGTATTTT. This encodes CASSLGTSGRAADTQYF.

In its sample, this clonotype was seen many times. V usage is TRBV7-3 and J usage is TRBJ2-3; TRBD2 is a possible D gene (6 bases). Trimming removed 8 bases at V and 2 bases at J, with 14 bases between. CDR3 length: 14 amino acids. Germline CDR1 SGHTA, CDR2 FQGTGA. In nucleotides, the CDR3 is TGTGCCAGCGGTAGCGGAAAACCCACAGATACGCAGTATTTT. It translates to CASGSGKPTDTQYF.

This clonotype has ten or more counts. This chain uses TRBV12-3 or TRBV12-4 with TRBJ1-3; D might be TRBD1 (6 bases). CDR3 length equals 15 residues. V was trimmed by 5 bases and J by 0 bases, leaving 11 bases between them. The CDR3 coding sequence is TGTGCCAGCAGTCCCCGGGACAACTCTGGAAACACCATATATTTT. It translates to CASSPRDNSGNTIYF.

This clonotype was counted ten times or more. The chain uses TRBV12-3 or TRBV12-4 and TRBJ2-3, with D hard to call. CDR3 size: 12 residues. V lost 6 bases and J 2 bases, leaving 6 bases between the germline ends. The CDR3 loop is CASSHTTDTQYF. CDR3 bases: TGTGCCAGCAGCCATACCACAGATACGCAGTATTTT.

This clonotype was seen only a few times. The J gene is TRBJ1-5, the V gene TRBV20-1, with unresolved D. The V gene's germline CDR1 is DFQATT and CDR2 SNEGSKA (reference sequence). CDR3 size: 12 residues. Deletions cut 3 bases from V and 7 bases from J, with 10 bases between. The CDR3 loop is CSASHIGQPQHF. DNA of the CDR3: TGCAGTGCTAGTCATATCGGGCAGCCCCAGCATTTT.

This clonotype was detected only a few times. The chain has TRBV7-7 and TRBJ2-5; 7 bases match TRBD1. Germline CDR1 SSHAT, CDR2 FNYEAQ (reference sequence). V shed 5 bases, J shed 5 bases, and the junction held 8 bases outside the gene matches. There are 14 residues in the CDR3. CDR3 sequence: CASSPDRVGETQYF. In nucleotides, the CDR3 is TGTGCCAGCAGCCCCGACAGGGTCGGCGAGACCCAGTACTTC.

This clonotype was picked up a small number of times. The genes are TRBV20-1 and TRBJ2-3; 8 nucleotides agree with TRBD1. After removal of 1 base from V and 9 bases from J, the junction contained 6 bases not matched to a gene. The CDR3 covers 13 residues. CDR1 and CDR2 from the germline V gene are DFQATT and SNEGSKA (reference sequence). CDR3 sequence reads: CSARGGTGVTQYF. CDR3 nucleotides: TGCAGTGCTAGAGGTGGGACAGGAGTGACGCAGTATTTT.

This clonotype has at least ten counts. This CDR3 is CASSATGSGANVLTF. DNA of the CDR3: TGCGCCAGCAGCGCGACAGGGTCCGGGGCCAACGTCCTGACTTTC. The rearrangement links TRBV5-1 to TRBJ2-6; TRBD1 aligns across 7 bases. This CDR3 comprises 15 residues. With 4 bases clipped from V and 4 bases from J, the junction kept 5 bases outside the gene matches. The V gene's germline CDR1 is SGHRS and CDR2 YFSETQ.

The V and J genes are TRBV10-3 and TRBJ2-7; 9 bases map to TRBD1. The CDR3 is made up of 12 amino acids. The junction had 6 bases not matched to a gene; V was cut back by 10 bases and J by 5 bases. CDR1 is ENHRY and CDR2 is SYGVKD in the germline V gene. The CDR3 sequence: CATKGTGNEQYF. The CDR3 region has the DNA TGTGCCACCAAAGGGACAGGGAACGAGCAGTACTTC.

The V call is TRBV29-1, the J call TRBJ2-3; the D gene is possibly TRBD1 (6 bases). Germline V gives CDR1 SQVTM, CDR2 ANQGSEA. V shed 8 bases and J shed 2 bases, with 14 bases lying between them. This CDR3 has 13 residues. In DNA, the CDR3 is TGCAGCACCTTGGGGGCTATCACAGATACGCAGTATTTT. Protein: CSTLGAITDTQYF.

This clonotype was recorded a few times. This chain connects TRBV7-8 to TRBJ1-2; D not resolved. The V and J ends lost 1 base and 3 bases respectively, with 15 bases between them. CDR1 is SGHVS and CDR2 is FQNEAQ in the germline V gene. The CDR3 is 16 residues long. CDR3 residues: CASSLEFGGSYYGYTF. CDR3 nucleotides: TGTGCCAGCAGCTTAGAATTTGGCGGGAGCTACTATGGCTACACCTTC.

This clonotype has a count of ten or more. The chain joins TRBV6-1 to TRBJ1-1, with unresolved D. Germline-derived CDR1 and CDR2 are MNHNS and SASEGT. V was shortened by 5 bases and J by 0 bases, with 10 bases between the two germline ends. This CDR3 region has 14 residues. The CDR3 region is CASSPRGLNTEAFF. CDR3 coding DNA: TGTGCCAGCAGTCCTCGCGGACTGAACACTGAAGCTTTCTTT.

This chain links TRBV7-9 with TRBJ1-2; D gene ambiguous. CDR3 length equals 11 residues. Trimming removed 9 bases at V and 8 bases at J, with 13 bases between. The germline V gene encodes CDR1 SEHNR and CDR2 FQNEAQ (reference sequence). The CDR3 here is CASSGNQGYTF. CDR3 bases: TGTGCCAGTTCGGGGAATCAAGGCTACACCTTC.